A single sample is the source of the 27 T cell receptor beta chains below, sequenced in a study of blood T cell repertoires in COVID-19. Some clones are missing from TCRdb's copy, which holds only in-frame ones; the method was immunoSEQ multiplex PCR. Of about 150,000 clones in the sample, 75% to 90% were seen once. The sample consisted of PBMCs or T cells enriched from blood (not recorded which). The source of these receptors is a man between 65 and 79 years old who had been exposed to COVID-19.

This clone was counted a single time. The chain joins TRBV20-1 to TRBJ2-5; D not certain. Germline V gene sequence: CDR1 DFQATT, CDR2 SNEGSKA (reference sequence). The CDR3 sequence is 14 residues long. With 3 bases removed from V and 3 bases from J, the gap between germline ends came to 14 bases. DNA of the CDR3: TGCAGTGCTAGTAGATCGGCGGTAAAAGAGACCCAGTACTTC. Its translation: CSASRSAVKETQYF.

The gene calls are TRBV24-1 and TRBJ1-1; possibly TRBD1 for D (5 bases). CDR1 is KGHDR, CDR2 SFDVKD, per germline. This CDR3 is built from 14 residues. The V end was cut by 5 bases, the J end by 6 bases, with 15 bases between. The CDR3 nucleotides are TGTGCCACCAGTGGGACATCCTTGGGCCCTGAAGCTTTCTTT. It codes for CATSGTSLGPEAFF.

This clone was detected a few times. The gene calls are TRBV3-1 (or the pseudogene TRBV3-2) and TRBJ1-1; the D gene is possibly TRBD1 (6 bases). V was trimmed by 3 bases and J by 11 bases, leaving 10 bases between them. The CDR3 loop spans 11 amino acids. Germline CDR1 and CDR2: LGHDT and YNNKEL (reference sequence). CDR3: CASSHPGGAFF. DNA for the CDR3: TGTGCCAGCAGCCACCCGGGGGGCGCTTTCTTT.

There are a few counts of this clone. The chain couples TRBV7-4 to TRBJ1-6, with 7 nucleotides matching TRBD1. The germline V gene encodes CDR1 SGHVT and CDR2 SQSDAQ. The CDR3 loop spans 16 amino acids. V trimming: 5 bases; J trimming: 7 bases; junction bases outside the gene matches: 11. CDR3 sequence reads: CASSPPRQGENSPLHF. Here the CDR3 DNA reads TGTGCCAGCAGCCCCCCCCGACAGGGAGAGAATTCACCCCTCCACTTT.

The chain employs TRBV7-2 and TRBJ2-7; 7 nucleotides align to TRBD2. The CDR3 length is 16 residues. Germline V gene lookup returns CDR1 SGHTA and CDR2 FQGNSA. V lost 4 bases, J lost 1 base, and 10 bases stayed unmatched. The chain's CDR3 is CASSSTSTGGSYEQYF. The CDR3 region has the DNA TGTGCCAGCAGCTCCACCTCTACGGGGGGATCCTACGAGCAGTACTTC.

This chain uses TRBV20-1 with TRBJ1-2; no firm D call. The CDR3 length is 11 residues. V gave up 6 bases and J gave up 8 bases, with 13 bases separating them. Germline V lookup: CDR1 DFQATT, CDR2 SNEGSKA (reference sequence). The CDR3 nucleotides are TGCAGTGCGCCGGGATTCGGCGGCTACACCTTC. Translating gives CSAPGFGGYTF.

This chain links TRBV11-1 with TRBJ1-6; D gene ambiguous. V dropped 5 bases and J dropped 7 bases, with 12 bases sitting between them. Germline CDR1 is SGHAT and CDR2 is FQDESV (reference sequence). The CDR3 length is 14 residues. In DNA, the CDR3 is TGTGCCAGCAGCCTCGGTCGCGGAAATTCACCCCTCCACTTT. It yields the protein CASSLGRGNSPLHF.

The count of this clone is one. CDR3 nucleotide sequence: TGTGCCAGCAGCTTAGGTATATCGTCCTACAATGAGCAGTTCTTC. It encodes CASSLGISSYNEQFF. V is TRBV11-2 and J is TRBJ2-1; no clear D gene. CDR1 is SGHAT and CDR2 is FQNNGV in the germline V gene. The CDR3 is 15 residues long. Trimming removed 1 base at V and 1 base at J, with 8 bases between.

CDR3 in DNA: TGTGCCAGCAGCTCAGGGGTGTTGGGCCTATTTCGCGGGAGGGCTAGCGGGAATGAGCAGTTCTTC. Translating gives CASSSGVLGLFRGRASGNEQFF. This chain uses TRBV6-6 with TRBJ2-1; 9 bases line up with TRBD2. With V trimmed by 6 bases and J by 7 bases, 31 bases remained unmatched. The V gene's germline CDR1 is MNHNY and CDR2 SVGAGI (reference sequence). The CDR3 runs to 22 residues.

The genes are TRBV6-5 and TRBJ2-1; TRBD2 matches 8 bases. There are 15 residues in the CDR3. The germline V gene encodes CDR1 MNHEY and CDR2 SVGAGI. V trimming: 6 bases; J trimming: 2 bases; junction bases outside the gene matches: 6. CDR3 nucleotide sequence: TGTGCCAGCAGCCTCACGACTAGCGCCTACAATGAGCAGTTCTTC. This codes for CASSLTTSAYNEQFF.

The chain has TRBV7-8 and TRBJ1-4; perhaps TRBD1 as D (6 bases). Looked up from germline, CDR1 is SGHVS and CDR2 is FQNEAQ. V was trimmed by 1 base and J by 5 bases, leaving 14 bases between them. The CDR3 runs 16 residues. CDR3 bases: TGTGCCAGCAGCTTAGGTTCGGGACACCTGAATGAAAAACTGTTTTTT. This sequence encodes CASSLGSGHLNEKLFF.

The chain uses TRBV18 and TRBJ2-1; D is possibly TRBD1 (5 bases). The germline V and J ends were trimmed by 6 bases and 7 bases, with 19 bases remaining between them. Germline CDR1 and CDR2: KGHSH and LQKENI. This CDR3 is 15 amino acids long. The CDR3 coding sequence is TGTGCCAGCTCCGCCCGGAGCAGGGTGGGTAATGAGCAGTTCTTC. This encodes CASSARSRVGNEQFF.

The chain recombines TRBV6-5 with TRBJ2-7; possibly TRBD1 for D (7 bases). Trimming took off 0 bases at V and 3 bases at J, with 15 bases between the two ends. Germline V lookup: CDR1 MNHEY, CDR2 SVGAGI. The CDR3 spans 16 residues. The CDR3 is CASSYSGGQNHYEQYF. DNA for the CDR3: TGTGCCAGCAGTTACTCGGGGGGACAGAACCACTACGAGCAGTACTTC.

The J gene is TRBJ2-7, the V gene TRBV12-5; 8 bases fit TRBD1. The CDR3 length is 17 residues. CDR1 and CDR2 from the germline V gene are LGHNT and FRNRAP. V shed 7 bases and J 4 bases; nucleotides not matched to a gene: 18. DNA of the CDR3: TGTGCTAGTGTTCGGACAGGGCCCCGAGAAAACTTATACGAGCAGTACTTC. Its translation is CASVRTGPRENLYEQYF.

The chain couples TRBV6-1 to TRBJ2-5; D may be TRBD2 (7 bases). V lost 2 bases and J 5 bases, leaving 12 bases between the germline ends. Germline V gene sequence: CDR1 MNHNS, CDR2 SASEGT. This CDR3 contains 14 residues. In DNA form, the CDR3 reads TGTGCCAGCAGTGAACAGCGGGGACACGAGACCCAGTACTTC. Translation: CASSEQRGHETQYF.

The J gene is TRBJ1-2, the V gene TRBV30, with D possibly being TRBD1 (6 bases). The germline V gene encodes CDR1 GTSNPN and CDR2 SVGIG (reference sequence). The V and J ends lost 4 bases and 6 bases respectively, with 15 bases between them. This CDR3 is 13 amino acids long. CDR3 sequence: CAWIARGLNGYTF. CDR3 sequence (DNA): TGTGCCTGGATCGCCAGGGGATTAAATGGCTACACCTTC.

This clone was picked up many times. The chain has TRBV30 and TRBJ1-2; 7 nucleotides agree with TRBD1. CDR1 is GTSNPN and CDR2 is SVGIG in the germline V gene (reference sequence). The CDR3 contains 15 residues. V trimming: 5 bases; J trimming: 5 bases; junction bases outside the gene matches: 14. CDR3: CAWEDRAGPGYGYTF. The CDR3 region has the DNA TGTGCCTGGGAAGACAGGGCGGGACCTGGATATGGCTACACCTTC.

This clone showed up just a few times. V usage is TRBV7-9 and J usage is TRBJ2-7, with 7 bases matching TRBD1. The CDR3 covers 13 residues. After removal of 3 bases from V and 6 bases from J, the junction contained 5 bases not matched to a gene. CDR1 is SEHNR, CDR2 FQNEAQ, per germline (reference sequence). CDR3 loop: CASSFNPGGEQYF. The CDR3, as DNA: TGTGCCAGCAGCTTCAATCCAGGGGGCGAGCAGTACTTC.

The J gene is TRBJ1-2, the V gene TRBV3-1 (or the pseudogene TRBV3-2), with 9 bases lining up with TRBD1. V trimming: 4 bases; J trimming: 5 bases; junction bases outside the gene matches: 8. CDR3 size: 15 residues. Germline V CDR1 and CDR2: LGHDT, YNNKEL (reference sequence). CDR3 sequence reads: CASSLGTGSQYGYTF. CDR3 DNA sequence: TGTGCCAGCAGCCTCGGGACAGGGTCCCAATATGGCTACACCTTC.

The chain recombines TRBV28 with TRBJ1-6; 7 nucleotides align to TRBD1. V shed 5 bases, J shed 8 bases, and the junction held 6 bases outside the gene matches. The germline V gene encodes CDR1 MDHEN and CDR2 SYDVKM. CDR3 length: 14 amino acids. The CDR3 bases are TGTGCCAGCAGTATACCCGGGACAGATTCACCCCTCCACTTT. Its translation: CASSIPGTDSPLHF.

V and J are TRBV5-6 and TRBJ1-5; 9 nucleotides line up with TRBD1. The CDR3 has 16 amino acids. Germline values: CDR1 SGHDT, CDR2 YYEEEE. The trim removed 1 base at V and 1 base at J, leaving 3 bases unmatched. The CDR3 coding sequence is TGTGCCAGCAGCTTGTTAGGGACAGGGAGCAATCAGCCCCAGCATTTT. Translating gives CASSLLGTGSNQPQHF.

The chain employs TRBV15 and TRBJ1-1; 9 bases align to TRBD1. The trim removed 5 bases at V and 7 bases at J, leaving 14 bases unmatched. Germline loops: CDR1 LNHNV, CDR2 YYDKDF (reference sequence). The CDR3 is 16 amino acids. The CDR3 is CATSPTPPGTGFEAFF. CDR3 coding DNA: TGTGCCACCAGCCCAACTCCCCCGGGGACAGGGTTTGAAGCTTTCTTT.

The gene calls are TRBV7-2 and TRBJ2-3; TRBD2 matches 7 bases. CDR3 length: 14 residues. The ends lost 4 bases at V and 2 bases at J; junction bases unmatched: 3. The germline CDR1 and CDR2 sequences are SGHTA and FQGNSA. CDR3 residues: CASSSGTNTDTQYF. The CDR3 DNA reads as TGTGCCAGCAGCTCCGGGACTAACACAGATACGCAGTATTTT. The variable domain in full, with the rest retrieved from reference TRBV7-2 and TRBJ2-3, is GAGVSQSPSNKVTEKGKDVELRCDPISGHTALYWYRQSLGQGLEFLIYFQGNSAPDKSGLPSDRFSAERTGGSVSTLTIQRTQQEDSAVYLCASSSGTNTDTQYFGPGTRLTVL.

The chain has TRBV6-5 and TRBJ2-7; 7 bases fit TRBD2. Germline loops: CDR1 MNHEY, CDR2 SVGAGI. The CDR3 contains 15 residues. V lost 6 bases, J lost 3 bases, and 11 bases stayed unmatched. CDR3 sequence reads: CASSSLGGSFYEQYF. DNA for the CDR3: TGTGCCAGCAGCTCCTTGGGCGGGAGCTTCTACGAGCAGTACTTC.

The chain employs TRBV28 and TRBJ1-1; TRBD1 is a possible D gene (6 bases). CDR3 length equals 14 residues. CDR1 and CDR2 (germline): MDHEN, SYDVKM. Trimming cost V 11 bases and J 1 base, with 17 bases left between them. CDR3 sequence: CAGRDQGGNTEAFF. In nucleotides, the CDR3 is TGTGCCGGTCGCGATCAAGGGGGGAACACTGAAGCTTTCTTT.

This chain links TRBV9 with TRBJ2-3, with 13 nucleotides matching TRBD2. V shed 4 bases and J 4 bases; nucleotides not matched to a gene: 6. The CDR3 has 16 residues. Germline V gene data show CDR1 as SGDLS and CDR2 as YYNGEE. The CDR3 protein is CASSPTSGRASDTQYF. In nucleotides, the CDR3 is TGTGCCAGCAGCCCTACTAGCGGGAGGGCCTCAGATACGCAGTATTTT.

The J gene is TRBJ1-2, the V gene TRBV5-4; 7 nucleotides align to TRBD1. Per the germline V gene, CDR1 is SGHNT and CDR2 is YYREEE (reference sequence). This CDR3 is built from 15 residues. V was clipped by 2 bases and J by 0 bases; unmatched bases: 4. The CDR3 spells CASSFRDSPNYGYTF. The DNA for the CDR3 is TGTGCCAGCAGCTTTCGGGACAGTCCTAACTATGGCTACACCTTC.